One T cell receptor beta chain is described in this entry. Sequencing used immunoSEQ multiplex PCR; TCRdb keeps in-frame clones, though not all of them. The repertoire holds roughly 140,000 clones, with about nine tenths as singletons. This specimen belongs to a study of blood T cell repertoires in COVID-19. This CDR3 contains 15 residues. Germline lookup yields CDR1 MGHRA and CDR2 YSYEKL. After removal of 5 bases from V and 7 bases from J, the junction contained 3 bases not matched to a gene. The J gene is TRBJ2-2, the V gene TRBV4-1, with 14 bases matching TRBD2. Sequences were obtained from peripheral blood. This receptor was taken from a man aged 50 or older with active or convalescent COVID-19. The CDR3 region has the DNA TGCGCCAGCAGCGCGGGACTAGCGGGAGTCGGGGAGCTGTTTTTT. Its translation is CASSAGLAGVGELFF.